This T cell receptor beta chain was recovered during a study of PD-1 blockade in mismatch repair-deficient tumors. The CDR3 contains 17 residues. Germline CDR1 and CDR2: SGHRS and YFSETQ. Trimming took 3 bases from V and 0 from J; bases not matched to a gene: 9. This table comes from immunoSEQ multiplex PCR, and its TCRdb copy is limited to in-frame clones, with some not included. The data show about 34,000 clones, approximately 80% seen once. This sample comprised PBMCs, obtained less than 7 weeks after starting pembrolizumab. The sequence was collected from an adult with mismatch repair-deficient cancer. J is TRBJ1-3 and V is TRBV5-1; the match to TRBD1 covers 7 bases. The CDR3 DNA is TGCGCCAGCAGCTGGGGGACAGCCAGGCACTCTGGAAACACCATATATTTT. This sequence encodes CASSWGTARHSGNTIYF.